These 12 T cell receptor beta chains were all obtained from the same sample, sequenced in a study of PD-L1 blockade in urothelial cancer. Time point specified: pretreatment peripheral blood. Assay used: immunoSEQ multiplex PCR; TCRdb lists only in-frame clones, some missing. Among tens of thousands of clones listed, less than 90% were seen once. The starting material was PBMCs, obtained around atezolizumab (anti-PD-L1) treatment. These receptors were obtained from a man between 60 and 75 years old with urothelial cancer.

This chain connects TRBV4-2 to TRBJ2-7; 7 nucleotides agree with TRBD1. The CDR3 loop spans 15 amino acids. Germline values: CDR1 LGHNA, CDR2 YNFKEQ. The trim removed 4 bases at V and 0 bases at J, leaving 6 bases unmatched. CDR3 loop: CASSPGTASSYEQYF. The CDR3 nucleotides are TGTGCCAGCAGCCCAGGGACAGCCTCCTCCTACGAGCAGTACTTC.

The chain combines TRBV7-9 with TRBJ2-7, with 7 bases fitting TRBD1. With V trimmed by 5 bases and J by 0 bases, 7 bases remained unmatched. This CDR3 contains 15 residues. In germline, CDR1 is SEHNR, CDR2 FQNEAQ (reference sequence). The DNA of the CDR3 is TGTGCCAGCAGCCTCGACAGGGTGACCTCCTACGAGCAGTACTTC. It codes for CASSLDRVTSYEQYF.

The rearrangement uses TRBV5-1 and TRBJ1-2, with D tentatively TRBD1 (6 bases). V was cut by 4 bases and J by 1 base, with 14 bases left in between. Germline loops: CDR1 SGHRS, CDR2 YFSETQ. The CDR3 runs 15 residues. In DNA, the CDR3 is TGCGCCAGCAGCCGGAACAGGGTCCGTAACTATGGCTACACCTTC. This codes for CASSRNRVRNYGYTF.

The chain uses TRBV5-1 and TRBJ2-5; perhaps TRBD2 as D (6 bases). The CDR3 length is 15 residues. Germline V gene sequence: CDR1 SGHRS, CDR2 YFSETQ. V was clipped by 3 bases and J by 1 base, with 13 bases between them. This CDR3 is CASSSSAPLQETQYF. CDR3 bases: TGCGCCAGCAGCTCTAGCGCACCCCTCCAAGAGACCCAGTACTTC.

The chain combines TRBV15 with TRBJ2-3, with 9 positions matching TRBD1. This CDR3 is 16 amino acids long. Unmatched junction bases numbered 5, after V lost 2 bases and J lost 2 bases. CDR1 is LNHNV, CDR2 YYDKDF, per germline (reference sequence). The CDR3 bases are TGTGCCACCAGCAGAATGGGACAGGGTTCCACAGATACGCAGTATTTT. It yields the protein CATSRMGQGSTDTQYF.

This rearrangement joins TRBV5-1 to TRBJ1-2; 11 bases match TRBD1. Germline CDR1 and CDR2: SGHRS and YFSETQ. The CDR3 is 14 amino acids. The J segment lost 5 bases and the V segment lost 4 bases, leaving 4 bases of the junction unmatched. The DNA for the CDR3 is TGCGCCAGCAGCGGGGGACAGGGGGTTTATGGCTACACCTTC. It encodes CASSGGQGVYGYTF.

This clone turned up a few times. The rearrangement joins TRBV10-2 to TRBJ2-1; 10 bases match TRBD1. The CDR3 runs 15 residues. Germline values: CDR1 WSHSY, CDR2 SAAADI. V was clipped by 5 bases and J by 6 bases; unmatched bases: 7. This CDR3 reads CASSKGQGNSNEQFF. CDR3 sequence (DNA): TGCGCCAGCAGTAAGGGACAGGGGAATAGCAATGAGCAGTTCTTC.

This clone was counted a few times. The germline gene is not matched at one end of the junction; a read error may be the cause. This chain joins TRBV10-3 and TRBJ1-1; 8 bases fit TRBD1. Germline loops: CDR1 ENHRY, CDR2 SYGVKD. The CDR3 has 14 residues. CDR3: CAISDRTGNAEAFF. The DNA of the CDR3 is TGTGCCATCAGTGATCGGACAGGGAACGCTGAAGCTTTCTTT.

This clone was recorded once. In nucleotides, the CDR3 is TGTGCCAGCAGCTTCCGACAGGGTCGGAACACTGAAGCTTTCTTT. This codes for CASSFRQGRNTEAFF. The J gene is TRBJ1-1, the V gene TRBV7-2, with TRBD1 matching 7 bases. The CDR3 has 15 residues. The ends lost 3 bases at V and 1 base at J; junction bases unmatched: 5. Germline V gives CDR1 SGHTA, CDR2 FQGNSA.

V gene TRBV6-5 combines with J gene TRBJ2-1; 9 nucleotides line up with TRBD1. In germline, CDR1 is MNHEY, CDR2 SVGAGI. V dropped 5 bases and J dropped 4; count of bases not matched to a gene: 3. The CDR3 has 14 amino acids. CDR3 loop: CASSIGTGYNEQFF. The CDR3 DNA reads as TGTGCCAGCAGTATCGGGACAGGGTACAATGAGCAGTTCTTC.

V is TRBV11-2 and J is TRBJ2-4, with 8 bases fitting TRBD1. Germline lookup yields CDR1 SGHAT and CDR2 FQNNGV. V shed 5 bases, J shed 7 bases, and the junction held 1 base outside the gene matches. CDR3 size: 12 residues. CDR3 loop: CASSRQGNIQYF. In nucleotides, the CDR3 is TGTGCCAGCAGCCGACAGGGGAACATTCAGTACTTC.

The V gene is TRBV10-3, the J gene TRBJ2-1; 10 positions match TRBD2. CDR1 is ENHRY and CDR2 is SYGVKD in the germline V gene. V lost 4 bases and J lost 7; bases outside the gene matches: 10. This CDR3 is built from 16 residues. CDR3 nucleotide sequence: TGTGCCATCAGTGCTAGCGGGAGTGGTGGTGGGAATGAGCAGTTCTTC. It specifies CAISASGSGGGNEQFF.